What follows are 5 T cell receptor beta chains derived from one specimen sequenced in a study of blood T cell repertoires in COVID-19 (dated by TCRdb to the early 2020s). To prepare the library, the immunoSEQ multiplex PCR assay was applied. TCRdb retrieved this table from immuneACCESS and kept in-frame rearrangements only. Not all clones are present; in checked studies, unresolved V genes account for under half, and no reason is known for the remainder. This sample has 200,000 or so clones in its table, and about nine tenths of those were observed once. The ten largest clones take up 6.5% of the sample. The sample taken for sequencing was peripheral blood. Source of these receptors: a man aged 55 to 70 who had recovered from COVID-19.

The CDR3 sequence: CASSVAPREQYF. As DNA, the CDR3 is TGTGCCAGCAGCGTAGCCCCTAGGGAGCAGTACTTC. The V call is TRBV28, the J call TRBJ2-7; D is unresolved. Germline CDR1 is MDHEN and CDR2 is SYDVKM. CDR3 length equals 12 residues. The germline V and J ends were trimmed by 6 bases and 7 bases, with 13 bases remaining between them.

The chain recombines TRBV9 with TRBJ2-1; 7 nucleotides line up with TRBD2. Per the germline V gene, CDR1 is SGDLS and CDR2 is YYNGEE. The V and J ends lost 2 bases and 3 bases, in that order; junction bases with no gene match: 5. There are 15 residues in the CDR3. In DNA form, the CDR3 reads TGTGCCAGCAGCGTCGGGGGGACTATCTACAATGAGCAGTTCTTC. This sequence encodes CASSVGGTIYNEQFF.

This clone was seen at least ten times. This chain links TRBV29-1 with TRBJ2-7, with a tentative D call TRBD1 (5 bases). Deletions cut 4 bases from V and 1 base from J, with 11 bases between. From germline, CDR1 is SQVTM and CDR2 ANQGSEA. The CDR3 extends over 13 amino acids. CDR3 in DNA: TGCAGCGTTGTCCTAGACAGTTCCTACGAGCAGTACTTC. Translated: CSVVLDSSYEQYF.

The CDR3 nucleotides are TGCGCCAGCAGCTCCCGACAGGGGGGATTTAATGAAAAACTGTTTTTT. Protein: CASSSRQGGFNEKLFF. This chain connects TRBV5-1 to TRBJ1-4; 9 bases fit TRBD1. Germline V gives CDR1 SGHRS, CDR2 YFSETQ. After removal of 3 bases from V and 4 bases from J, the junction contained 7 bases not matched to a gene. The CDR3 sequence is 16 residues long.

This clone was picked up one time. For the CDR3, the DNA is TGTGCCAGCAGCCCAAGCTTCTACAATGAGCAGTTCTTC. Translation: CASSPSFYNEQFF. The rearrangement links TRBV9 to TRBJ2-1; no clear D. In germline, CDR1 is SGDLS, CDR2 YYNGEE. This CDR3 is built from 13 residues. Trimming pared 4 bases from V and 3 bases from J, leaving 8 bases between.